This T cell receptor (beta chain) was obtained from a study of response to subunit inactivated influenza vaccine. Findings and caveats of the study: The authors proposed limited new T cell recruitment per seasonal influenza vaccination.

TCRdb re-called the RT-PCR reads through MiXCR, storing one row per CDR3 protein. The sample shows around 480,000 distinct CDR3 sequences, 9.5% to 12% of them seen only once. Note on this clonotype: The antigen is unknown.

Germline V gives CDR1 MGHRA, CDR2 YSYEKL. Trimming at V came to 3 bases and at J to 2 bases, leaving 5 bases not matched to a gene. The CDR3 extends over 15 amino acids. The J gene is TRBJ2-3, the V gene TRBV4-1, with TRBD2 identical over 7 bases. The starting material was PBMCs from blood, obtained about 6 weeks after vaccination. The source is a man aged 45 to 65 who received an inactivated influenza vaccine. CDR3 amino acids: CASSQGLPLTDTQYF. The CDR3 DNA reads TGCGCCAGCAGCCAGGGACTACCTCTCACAGATACGCAGTATTTT.